This entry features one T cell receptor (beta chain) sequence. Sequencing was performed with immunoSEQ multiplex PCR; in TCRdb, only in-frame clones are kept and a portion is missing. The table shows tens of thousands of clones, with 90% occurring only once. The record originates from a study of OX40 agonist ivuxolimab in advanced cancers. The overall study: Past anti-PD-1, anti-PD-L1 or anti-CTLA-4 therapy was accepted, and approximately 40% had received some.

The germline V gene encodes CDR1 SGHTA and CDR2 FQGNSA. Losses at the gene ends were 5 bases for V and 2 bases for J; bases not matched to a gene: 8. This CDR3 has 15 residues. Sequencing was performed on CD4+ or CD8+ T cells sorted from blood, taken in a trial of the OX40 agonist ivuxolimab. The rearrangement links TRBV7-2 to TRBJ2-7, with TRBD1 identical over 8 bases. This sequence was found in an adult with an advanced solid tumor such as melanoma, head and neck, liver or kidney cancer. As DNA, the CDR3 is TGTGCCAGCAGCCCCGACAGGGGTGTCACCTACGAGCAGTACTTC. Translation gives CASSPDRGVTYEQYF.